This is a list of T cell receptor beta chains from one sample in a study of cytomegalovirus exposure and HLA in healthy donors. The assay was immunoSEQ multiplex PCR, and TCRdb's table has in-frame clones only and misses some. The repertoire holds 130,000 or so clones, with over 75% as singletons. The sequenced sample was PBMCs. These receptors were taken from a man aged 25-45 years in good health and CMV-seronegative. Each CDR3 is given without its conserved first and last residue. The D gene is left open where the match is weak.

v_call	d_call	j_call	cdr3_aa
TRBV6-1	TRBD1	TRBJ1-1	ASSQTSGGTEAF
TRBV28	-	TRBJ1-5	ASSSGWTDYNQPQH
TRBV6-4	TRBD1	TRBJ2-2	ASSDTDRESSRAGELF
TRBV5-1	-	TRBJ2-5	ASSRTTQETQY
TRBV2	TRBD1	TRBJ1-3	ASSQSRDSPIY
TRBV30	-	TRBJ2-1	AWSGAVSYNEQF
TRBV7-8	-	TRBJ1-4	ASSSSWTRTNEKLF
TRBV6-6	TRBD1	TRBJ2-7	ASNTGTGREQY
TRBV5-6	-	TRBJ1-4	ASSFGLEGSEKLF
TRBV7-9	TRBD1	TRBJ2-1	ASSLSLGQGTYEQF
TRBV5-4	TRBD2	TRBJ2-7	ASSLATGTSPHEQY
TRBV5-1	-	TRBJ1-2	ASSLNLLNYGYT
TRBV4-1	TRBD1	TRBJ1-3	ASSPGQGSRNTIY
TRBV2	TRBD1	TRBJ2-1	ASRATGVGNEQF
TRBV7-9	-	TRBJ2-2	ASRSDRPTANTGELF
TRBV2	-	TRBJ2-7	ASRRTYSSSYEQY
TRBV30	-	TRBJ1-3	AWSVTENTIY
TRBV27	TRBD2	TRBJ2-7	ASTRLAGVSEQY
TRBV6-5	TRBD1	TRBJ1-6	ASRLGTGHSPLH
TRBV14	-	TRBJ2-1	ASSQTNSNEQF
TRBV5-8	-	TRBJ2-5	ASSLAGWQRETQY
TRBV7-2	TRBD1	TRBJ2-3	ASSPWTGVSTDTQY
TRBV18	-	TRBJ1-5	ASSPLDNTAQH
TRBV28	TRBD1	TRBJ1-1	ASSSGGAGTEAF
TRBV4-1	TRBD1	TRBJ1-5	ASSRQTGEDQPQH
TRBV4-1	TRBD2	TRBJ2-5	ASSQTGLAGVETQY
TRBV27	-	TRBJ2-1	ASSLSISGGQEQF
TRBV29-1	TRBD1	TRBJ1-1	SVDRGTITEAF
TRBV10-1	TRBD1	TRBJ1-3	ASPFTGDLSGNTIY
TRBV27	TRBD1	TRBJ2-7	ASSLRAGGYEQY
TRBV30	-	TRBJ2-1	AWSPPGLGGNEQF
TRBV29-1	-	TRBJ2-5	SVDLDGGETQY
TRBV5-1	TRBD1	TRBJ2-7	ASSLIWGQGDEQY
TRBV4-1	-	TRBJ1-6	ASSPGSLGSYNSPLH
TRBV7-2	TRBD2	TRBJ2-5	ASSALRLAGLGETQY
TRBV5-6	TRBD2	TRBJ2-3	ASSLGTRTSTDTQY
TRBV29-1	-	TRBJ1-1	SVGGGWGMNTEAF
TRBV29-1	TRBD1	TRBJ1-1	SVEGQTRKAF
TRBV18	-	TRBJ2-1	ASSPQGFNEQF
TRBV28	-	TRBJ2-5	ASSLGQYQETQY
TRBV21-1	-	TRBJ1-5	ASRTRGKEAGLRQPQH
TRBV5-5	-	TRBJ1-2	ASSPLLPGRYGYT
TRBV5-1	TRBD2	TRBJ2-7	ASSFREGHEQY
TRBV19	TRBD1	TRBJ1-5	ASRDRGNQPQH
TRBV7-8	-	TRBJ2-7	ASSSFYEQY
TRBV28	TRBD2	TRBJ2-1	ASSIGTSGFNEQF
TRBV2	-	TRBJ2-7	ASSVNSGREQY
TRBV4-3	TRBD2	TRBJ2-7	ASSQDELAGYEQY
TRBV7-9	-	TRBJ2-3	ASSSGGGDTQY
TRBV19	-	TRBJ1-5	ASSEQGGNQPQH
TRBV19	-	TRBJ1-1	ASSSQGFAAAF
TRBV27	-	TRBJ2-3	ASRPFWTSTDTQY
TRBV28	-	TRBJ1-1	ASSFYPRGTEAF
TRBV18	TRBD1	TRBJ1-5	ASSPAAGGQDQPQH
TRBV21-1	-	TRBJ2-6	ASSPSGQTYSGANVLT
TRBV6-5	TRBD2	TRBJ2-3	ASSYGLAASTDTQY
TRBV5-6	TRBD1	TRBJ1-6	ASSRDSFNSPLH